This TCR beta chain was found in a study of T cell clonality in common variable immunodeficiency. Overall study results and limits: In common variable immunodeficiency, TCR beta chains reportedly carried fewer deletions and N-nucleotide insertions. Patient heterogeneity in the CVID cohort limited correlations between repertoire features and clinical complications.

Sequencing used immunoSEQ multiplex PCR; TCRdb keeps in-frame clones, though not all of them. The sample is made up of 16,000 or so clones, none counted only once. CVID subjects had received replacement immunoglobulin for at least one year. V shed 1 base and J 8 bases; nucleotides not matched to a gene: 9. The length of the CDR3 is 17 residues. CDR1 SQVTM and CDR2 ANQGSEA come from the germline V gene. This clone has ten or more counts. Its cognate antigen is unknown. The read terminates 3 residues before the CDR3 end, so the remaining end is supplied by the germline J gene. Material: peripheral blood mononuclear cells. The J gene is TRBJ2-1, the V gene TRBV29-1; 15 bases are shared with TRBD2. The TCR originated in a human donor with common variable immunodeficiency. CDR3 region: CSVEGGGLAGGPDEQFF. CDR3 bases read: TGCAGCGTTGAAGGGGGTGGACTAGCGGGGGGGCCAGATGAG.